This is a list of T cell receptor beta chains from one sample in a study of T cell repertoires in cytomegalovirus infection. These receptors are not linked to any known antigen. In TCRdb, the reads were re-called with MiXCR into one record per CDR3 protein. The table records about 770,000 distinct CDR3 sequences, roughly 28% of them present only once. The material was cultured CD8+ T cells from PBMCs, obtained from culture after CMV antigen stimulation. These receptor sequences come from a human donor in good health (CMV status not recorded). Some clones in this sample may be carry-over from other donors' samples. The CDR3 runs from the conserved cysteine through the conserved F or W. D genes are given only for firm matches. Only some rows state a clone size, as once, few, many or a class for expanded clones.

abundance	v_gene	j_gene	len	d_gene	CDR3aa	CDR3nt
few	TRBV6-1	TRBJ2-7	13	TRBD1	CASRDRGGYEQYF	TGTGCCAGCCGGGACAGGGGAGGGTACGAGCAGTACTTC
few	TRBV6-5	TRBJ1-1	13	NA	CASSYSFGAEAFF	TGTGCCAGCAGTTACTCGTTCGGCGCTGAAGCTTTCTTT
NA	TRBV28	TRBJ2-3	15	NA	CASSLGASHTDTQYF	TGTGCCAGCAGTTTAGGGGCTAGTCACACAGATACGCAGTATTTT
few	TRBV6-1	TRBJ1-4	15	TRBD1	CASSGDRGLREKLFF	TGTGCCAGCAGCGGGGACAGGGGATTAAGGGAAAAACTGTTTTTT
NA	TRBV27	TRBJ1-5	19	TRBD1	CASSSVGTGKPMGNQPQHF	TGTGCCAGCAGTTCCGTCGGGACAGGGAAACCTATGGGCAATCAGCCCCAGCATTTT
NA	TRBV5-4	TRBJ2-5	17	TRBD2	CASSLFPGSGGRETQYF	TGTGCCAGCAGCCTGTTCCCGGGCAGCGGGGGGAGGGAGACCCAGTACTTC
few	TRBV19	TRBJ2-2	16	NA	CASSMGGSSNTGELFF	TGTGCCAGTAGTATGGGAGGTTCTTCGAACACCGGGGAGCTGTTTTTT
NA	TRBV20-1	TRBJ1-4	15	NA	CSARVMGQPGEKLFF	TGCAGTGCTAGGGTTATGGGACAACCGGGTGAAAAACTGTTTTTT
few	TRBV10-1	TRBJ1-1	13	NA	CASSDVGSREAFF	TGCGCCAGCAGTGACGTGGGTTCTAGGGAAGCTTTCTTT
many	TRBV7-3	TRBJ2-1	15	TRBD2	CASSLSGGAGNEQFF	TGTGCCAGCAGTCTCAGCGGGGGGGCCGGCAATGAGCAGTTCTTC
once	TRBV4-2	TRBJ1-1	16	NA	CASSQGTGTTNTEAFF	TGTGCCAGCAGCCAAGGGACCGGGACAACGAACACTGAAGCTTTCTTT
few	TRBV6-5	TRBJ2-6	15	TRBD2	CASSYSGGEANVLTF	TGTGCCAGCAGTTACTCTGGGGGGGAGGCCAACGTCCTGACTTTC
few	TRBV28	TRBJ2-5	16	TRBD1	CASSLLGQGTRETQYF	TGTGCCAGCAGTTTATTAGGACAGGGGACGAGAGAGACCCAGTACTTC
few	TRBV7-2	TRBJ2-1	14	NA	CASSDNPTYNEQFF	TGTGCCAGCAGTGACAACCCCACCTACAATGAGCAGTTCTTC
NA	TRBV6-1	TRBJ1-2	13	NA	CASSLDGFYGYTF	TGTGCCAGCAGCCTGGACGGATTCTATGGCTACACCTTC
NA	TRBV25-1	TRBJ1-2	13	NA	CASSELGVDGYTF	TGTGCCAGCAGTGAATTGGGGGTTGATGGCTACACCTTC
NA	TRBV7-9	TRBJ1-1	13	TRBD1	CASIQGDRFEAFF	TGTGCCAGCATCCAAGGGGACAGGTTCGAAGCTTTCTTT
NA	TRBV12-3/TRBV12-4	TRBJ2-7	17	NA	CASSFIVAEDIPYEQYF	TGTGCCAGCAGTTTCATAGTTGCGGAGGACATTCCCTACGAGCAGTACTTC
NA	TRBV12-5	TRBJ2-1	12	NA	CASGRGLYEQFF	TGTGCTAGTGGCCGAGGACTTTATGAGCAGTTCTTC
few	TRBV7-2	TRBJ1-4	14	NA	CASSYGRLGEKLFF	TGTGCCAGCAGCTACGGACGGTTAGGGGAAAAACTGTTTTTT
NA	TRBV19	TRBJ1-1	15	NA	CASSIDRRGNTEAFF	TGTGCCAGTAGTATAGATCGAAGAGGGAACACTGAAGCTTTCTTT
few	TRBV12-3/TRBV12-4	TRBJ1-2	15	NA	CASSFLAERNYGYTF	TGTGCCAGCAGTTTCTTGGCGGAAAGGAACTATGGCTACACCTTC
NA	TRBV6-5	TRBJ1-3	11	NA	CASSYSGAEYF	TGTGCCAGCAGTTACTCTGGGGCCGAATATTTT
NA	TRBV5-6	TRBJ1-3	15	NA	CASSLGGTNGNTIYF	TGTGCCAGCAGCTTAGGGGGAACCAACGGAAACACCATATATTTT
few	TRBV7-6	TRBJ2-5	14	NA	CASSRLSAEGTQYF	TGTGCCAGCAGCCGACTGAGCGCGGAAGGGACCCAGTACTTC
NA	TRBV7-8	TRBJ1-1	16	NA	CASSLRGGSEDTEAFF	TGTGCCAGCAGCCTACGGGGAGGGAGTGAGGACACTGAAGCTTTCTTT
NA	TRBV20-1	TRBJ2-7	13	NA	CSARPGENYEQYF	TGCAGTGCTAGGCCAGGGGAAAACTACGAGCAGTACTTC
few	TRBV27	TRBJ1-1	14	NA	CASSLSGVGAEAFF	TGTGCCAGCAGTTTATCGGGGGTGGGGGCTGAAGCTTTCTTT
many	TRBV13	TRBJ2-3	14	TRBD1	CASSAKDRPDTQYF	TGTGCCAGCAGCGCAAAGGACAGGCCAGATACGCAGTATTTT
NA	TRBV4-2	TRBJ1-1	13	NA	CASSHGAGLAAFF	TGTGCCAGCAGCCATGGTGCGGGCCTCGCAGCTTTCTTT
few	TRBV7-9	TRBJ1-1	12	NA	CASRGGDTKAFF	TGTGCCAGCAGAGGGGGAGACACTAAAGCTTTCTTT
NA	TRBV6-2/TRBV6-3	TRBJ2-3	14	NA	CASSYLGPADTQYF	TGTGCCAGCAGTTACCTCGGACCCGCAGATACGCAGTATTTT
NA	TRBV4-1	TRBJ2-1	19	TRBD2	CASSSDSLAGGWTGDEQFF	TGCGCCAGCAGCTCGGACTCACTAGCGGGGGGCTGGACAGGGGATGAGCAGTTCTTC
NA	TRBV7-6	TRBJ1-6	19	NA	CASSPANRGASSYNSPLHF	TGTGCCAGCAGCCCAGCCAATAGGGGAGCAAGCTCCTATAATTCACCCCTCCACTTT
medium-sized	TRBV7-2	TRBJ1-2	15	NA	CASSWGRRSVYGYTF	TGTGCCAGCAGCTGGGGGCGTAGATCGGTCTATGGCTACACCTTC
few	TRBV12-3/TRBV12-4	TRBJ1-1	13	NA	CASTPGKGSGAFF	TGTGCCAGCACCCCGGGAAAGGGGTCCGGAGCTTTCTTT
few	TRBV7-9	TRBJ1-2	14	NA	CASYPSPIPYGYTF	TGTGCCAGCTATCCCTCACCCATCCCCTATGGCTACACCTTC
NA	TRBV19	TRBJ1-1	11	NA	CASIVYAEAFF	TGTGCCAGTATTGTATACGCTGAAGCTTTCTTT
NA	TRBV10-2	TRBJ2-7	12	NA	CASSDSGWEQYF	TGCGCCAGCAGTGACTCGGGCTGGGAGCAGTACTTC
NA	TRBV2	TRBJ2-3	16	TRBD2	CASIPAAGGLADTQYF	TGTGCCAGCATTCCCGCAGCGGGGGGGCTAGCAGATACGCAGTATTTT
NA	TRBV7-9	TRBJ2-7	13	NA	CVSTGTSSYEQYF	TGTGTCAGCACCGGGACAAGCTCCTACGAGCAGTACTTC
NA	TRBV25-1	TRBJ1-2	13	NA	CASSDSRDYGYTF	TGTGCCAGCAGTGATTCCAGGGATTATGGCTACACCTTC
few	TRBV7-2	TRBJ1-4	14	NA	CASSLGLPNEKLFF	TGTGCCAGCAGCTTGGGACTCCCAAATGAAAAACTGTTTTTT
many	TRBV7-2	TRBJ2-1	14	NA	CASSGLEGNNEQFF	TGTGCCAGCAGCGGGCTTGAGGGGAACAATGAGCAGTTCTTC
few	TRBV27	TRBJ1-2	15	NA	CASSSHQGPNYGYTF	TGTGCCAGCAGTTCGCACCAGGGACCTAACTATGGCTACACCTTC
many	TRBV4-1	TRBJ1-2	14	NA	CASSQGPSNYGYTF	TGTGCCAGCAGCCAAGGCCCGTCTAACTATGGCTACACCTTC
NA	TRBV15	TRBJ2-1	14	NA	CATGSDNTLNEQFF	TGTGCCACCGGATCTGACAATACCTTAAATGAGCAGTTCTTC
NA	TRBV19	TRBJ1-1	14	NA	CASSQRDTNTEAFF	TGTGCCAGTAGTCAACGGGACACGAACACTGAAGCTTTCTTT
NA	TRBV6-2/TRBV6-3	TRBJ2-3	15	NA	CASSRVREAADTQYF	TGTGCCAGTTCTCGGGTACGGGAAGCGGCAGATACGCAGTATTTT
few	TRBV7-9	TRBJ2-2	21	TRBD1	CASSSQNNRDRGSLHTGELFF	TGTGCCAGCAGCTCCCAAAATAACCGGGACAGAGGTTCCCTACACACCGGGGAGCTGTTTTTT
NA	TRBV14	TRBJ2-7	12	NA	CASSSSAWEQYF	TGTGCCAGCAGCTCGAGTGCTTGGGAGCAGTACTTC
NA	TRBV11-2	TRBJ2-5	18	TRBD2	CASSLVLAGAPVKEPQYF	TGTGCCAGCAGCTTAGTCCTAGCGGGGGCCCCGGTGAAAGAGCCCCAGTACTTC